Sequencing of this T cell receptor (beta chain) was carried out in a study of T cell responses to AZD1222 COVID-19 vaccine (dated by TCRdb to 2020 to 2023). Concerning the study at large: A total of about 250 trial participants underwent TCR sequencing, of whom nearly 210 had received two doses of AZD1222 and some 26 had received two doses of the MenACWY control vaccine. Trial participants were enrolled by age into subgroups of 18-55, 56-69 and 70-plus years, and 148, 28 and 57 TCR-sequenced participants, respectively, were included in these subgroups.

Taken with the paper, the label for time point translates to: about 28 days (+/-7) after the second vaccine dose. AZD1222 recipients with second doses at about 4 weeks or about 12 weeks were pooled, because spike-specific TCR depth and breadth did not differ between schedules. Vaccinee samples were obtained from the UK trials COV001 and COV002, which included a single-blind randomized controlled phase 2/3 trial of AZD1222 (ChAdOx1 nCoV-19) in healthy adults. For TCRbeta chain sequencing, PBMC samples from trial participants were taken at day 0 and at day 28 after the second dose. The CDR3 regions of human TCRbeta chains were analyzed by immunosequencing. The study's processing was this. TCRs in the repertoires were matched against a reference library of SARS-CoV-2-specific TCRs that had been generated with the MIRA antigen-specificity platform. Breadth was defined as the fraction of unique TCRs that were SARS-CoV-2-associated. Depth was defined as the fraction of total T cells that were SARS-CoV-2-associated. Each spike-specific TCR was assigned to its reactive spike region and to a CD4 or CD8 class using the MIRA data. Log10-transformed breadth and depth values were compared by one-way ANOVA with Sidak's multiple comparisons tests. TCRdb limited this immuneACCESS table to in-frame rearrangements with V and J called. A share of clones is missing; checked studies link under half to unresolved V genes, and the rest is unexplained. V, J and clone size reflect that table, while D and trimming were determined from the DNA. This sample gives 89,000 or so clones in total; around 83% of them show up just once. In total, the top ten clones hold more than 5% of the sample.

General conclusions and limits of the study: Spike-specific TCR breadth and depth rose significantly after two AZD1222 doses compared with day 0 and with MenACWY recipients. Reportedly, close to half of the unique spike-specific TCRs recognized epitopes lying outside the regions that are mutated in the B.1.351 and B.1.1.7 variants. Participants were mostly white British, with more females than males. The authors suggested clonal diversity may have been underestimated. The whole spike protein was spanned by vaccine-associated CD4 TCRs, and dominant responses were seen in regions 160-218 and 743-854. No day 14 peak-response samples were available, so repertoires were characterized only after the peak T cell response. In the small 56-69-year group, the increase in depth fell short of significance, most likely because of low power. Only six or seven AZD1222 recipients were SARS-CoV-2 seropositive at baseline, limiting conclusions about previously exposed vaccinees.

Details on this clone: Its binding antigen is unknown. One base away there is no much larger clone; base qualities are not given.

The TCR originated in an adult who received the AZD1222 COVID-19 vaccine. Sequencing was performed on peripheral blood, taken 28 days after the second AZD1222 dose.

The DNA is as follows: TGTGCCAGCTCAAACAGGGGGACAGATACGCAGTATTTT. It is translated as CASSNRGTDTQYF. The V and J genes are TRBV18 and TRBJ2-3, with 8 middle bases fitting TRBD1. The CDR3 covers 13 residues, taking in both the cysteine and the phenylalanine. The kept DNA is CDR3 alone, 39 bases in frame from the first base. After removal of 5 bases from V and 3 bases from J, the junction retains 1 base not matched to a gene. CDR1 and CDR2 (KGHSH, LQKENI) derive from the germline V gene.